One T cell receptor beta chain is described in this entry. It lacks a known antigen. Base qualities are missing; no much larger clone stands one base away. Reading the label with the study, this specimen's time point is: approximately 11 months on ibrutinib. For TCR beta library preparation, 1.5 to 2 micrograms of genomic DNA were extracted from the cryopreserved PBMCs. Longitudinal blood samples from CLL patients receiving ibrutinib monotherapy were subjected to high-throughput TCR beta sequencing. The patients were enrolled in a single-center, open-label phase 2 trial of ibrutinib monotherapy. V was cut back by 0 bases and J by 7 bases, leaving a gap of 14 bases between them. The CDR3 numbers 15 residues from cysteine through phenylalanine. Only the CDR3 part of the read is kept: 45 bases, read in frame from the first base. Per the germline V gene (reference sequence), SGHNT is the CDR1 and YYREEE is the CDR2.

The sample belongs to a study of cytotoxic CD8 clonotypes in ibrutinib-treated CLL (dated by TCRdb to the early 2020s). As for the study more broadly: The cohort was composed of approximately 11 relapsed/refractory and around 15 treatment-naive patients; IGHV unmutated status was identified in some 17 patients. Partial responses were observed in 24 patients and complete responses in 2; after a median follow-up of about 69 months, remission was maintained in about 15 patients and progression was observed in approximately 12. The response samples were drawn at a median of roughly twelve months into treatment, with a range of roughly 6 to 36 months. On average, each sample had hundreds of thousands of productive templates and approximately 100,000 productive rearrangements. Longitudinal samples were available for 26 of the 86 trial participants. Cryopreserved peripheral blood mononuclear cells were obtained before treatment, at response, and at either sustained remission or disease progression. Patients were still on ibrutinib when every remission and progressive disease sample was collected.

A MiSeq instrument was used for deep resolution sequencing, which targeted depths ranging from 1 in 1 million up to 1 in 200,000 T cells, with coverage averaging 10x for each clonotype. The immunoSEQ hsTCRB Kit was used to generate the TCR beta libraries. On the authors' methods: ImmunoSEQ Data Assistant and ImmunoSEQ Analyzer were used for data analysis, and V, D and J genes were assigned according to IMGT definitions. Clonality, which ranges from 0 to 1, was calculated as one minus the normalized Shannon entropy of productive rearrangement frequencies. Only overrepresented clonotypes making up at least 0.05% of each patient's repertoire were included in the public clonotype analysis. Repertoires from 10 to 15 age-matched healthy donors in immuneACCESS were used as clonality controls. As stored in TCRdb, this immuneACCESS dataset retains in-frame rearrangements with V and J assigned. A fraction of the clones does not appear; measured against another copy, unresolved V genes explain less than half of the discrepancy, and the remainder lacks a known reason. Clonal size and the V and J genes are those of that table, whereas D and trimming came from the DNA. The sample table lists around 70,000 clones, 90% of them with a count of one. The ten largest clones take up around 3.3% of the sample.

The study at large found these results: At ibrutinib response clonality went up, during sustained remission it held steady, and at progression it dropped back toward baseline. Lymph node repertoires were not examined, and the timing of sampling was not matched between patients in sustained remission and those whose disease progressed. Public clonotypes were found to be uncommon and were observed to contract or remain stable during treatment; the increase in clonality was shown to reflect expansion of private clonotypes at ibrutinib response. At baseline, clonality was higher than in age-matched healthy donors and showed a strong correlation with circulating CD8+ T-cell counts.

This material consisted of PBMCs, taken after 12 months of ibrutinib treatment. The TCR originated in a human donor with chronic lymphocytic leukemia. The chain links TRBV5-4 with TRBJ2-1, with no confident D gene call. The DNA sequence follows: TGTGCCAGCAGCTTGGGACTGCAGGCTAGAAATGAGCAGTTCTTC. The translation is CASSLGLQARNEQFF.